This T cell receptor (beta chain) was documented in a study of T cell responses to AZD1222 COVID-19 vaccine. General study points: Baseline serostatus was positive in only a handful of AZD1222 recipients.

The V gene's germline CDR1 is SGHDT and CDR2 YYEEEE. The V end was cut by 4 bases, the J end by 7 bases, with 17 bases between. The CDR3 has 14 amino acids. This table comes from immunoSEQ multiplex PCR, and its TCRdb copy is limited to in-frame clones, with some not included. The data show about 90,000 clones, around 89% seen once. The sample holds one count of this clone. The target antigen is unknown. The rearrangement joins TRBV5-6 to TRBJ1-2, with D possibly matching TRBD1 (6 bases). The sample was peripheral blood, taken 28 days after the second AZD1222 dose. The sequence was obtained from an adult who received the AZD1222 COVID-19 vaccine. The CDR3 loop is CASSLTGPTSGYTF. The CDR3 DNA reads TGTGCCAGCAGCCTGACAGGTCCAACAAGTGGCTACACCTTC.